A selection of T cell receptor beta chains follows, all from one sample in a study of CD8 T cells in Susac syndrome. TCRdb fed the immunoSEQ multiplex PCR reads into MiXCR, producing one record per CDR3 protein. The table has approximately 120,000 distinct CDR3 sequences, around 95% seen once; the top ten hold more than 0.095%. Sequenced sample: CD4+ T cells from PBMCs. These receptors came from a human donor in good health. Each CDR3 is given with its conserved first and last residue. A D gene is named only where the DNA matches it firmly. Clone size is given for some rows only: seen once, a few or many times, or a class if the clone is expanded.

DNA: TGTGCCAGTAGTCGGGACTGGGCTGAAGCTTTCTTT; CDR3: CASSRDWAEAFF; V: TRBV19; J: TRBJ1-1; size: .; D: .
DNA: TGTGCCAGCAGCCAGCGGTACCAAGAGACCCAGTACTTC; CDR3: CASSQRYQETQYF; V: TRBV14; J: TRBJ2-5; size: .; D: .
DNA: TGTGCCAGCAGCTTACCGGGATTTTCAGACTATGGCTACACCTTC; CDR3: CASSLPGFSDYGYTF; V: TRBV7-9; J: TRBJ1-2; size: .; D: .
DNA: TGCAGCGTCCGGGACACTATTAACACCGGGGAGCTGTTTTTT; CDR3: CSVRDTINTGELFF; V: TRBV29-1; J: TRBJ2-2; size: .; D: .
DNA: TGTGCCTGGAGTCTAGAAGGGCGGCCTGGAAACACCATATATTTT; CDR3: CAWSLEGRPGNTIYF; V: TRBV30; J: TRBJ1-3; size: .; D: .
DNA: TGTGCCAGCAGCCAAGTAAGAGGGGCCGGGGAGCTGTTTTTT; CDR3: CASSQVRGAGELFF; V: TRBV4-2; J: TRBJ2-2; size: .; D: .
DNA: TGCGCCAGCAGCCAGGGGGTAAAAACTAATGAAAAACTGTTTTTT; CDR3: CASSQGVKTNEKLFF; V: TRBV4-1; J: TRBJ1-4; size: .; D: .
DNA: TGCGCCAGCAGACACCTGGAGGGACTAGCGGGAGTCCCCAAAAACATTCAGTACTTC; CDR3: CASRHLEGLAGVPKNIQYF; V: TRBV23-1; J: TRBJ2-4; size: .; D: TRBD2
DNA: TGTGCCAGCAGTCGCCCGGGGTTCTCCTACGAGCAGTACTTC; CDR3: CASSRPGFSYEQYF; V: TRBV28; J: TRBJ2-7; size: .; D: .
DNA: TGTGCCAGCAGTTTAGGGGGTACCAAAAACATTCAGTACTTC; CDR3: CASSLGGTKNIQYF; V: TRBV28; J: TRBJ2-4; size: few; D: .
DNA: TGTGCCAGCAGCCAGGAACAGGGGTACGAAGAGACCCAGTACTTC; CDR3: CASSQEQGYEETQYF; V: TRBV3-1; J: TRBJ2-5; size: .; D: TRBD1
DNA: TGCAGTGCTAGATTTCGGGGTGGGAACACCGGGGAGCTGTTTTTT; CDR3: CSARFRGGNTGELFF; V: TRBV20-1; J: TRBJ2-2; size: .; D: .
DNA: TGTGCCGCACAAGCCGGGGCCGGCGAGACCCAGTACTTC; CDR3: CAAQAGAGETQYF; V: TRBV19; J: TRBJ2-5; size: .; D: .
DNA: TGTGCCAGCAGCCCACCGACTAGCGTGTCCTACGAGCAGTACTTC; CDR3: CASSPPTSVSYEQYF; V: TRBV12-3/TRBV12-4; J: TRBJ2-7; size: .; D: TRBD2
DNA: TGCAGTGCGCACAGGGTAGAGGGCACAGATACGCAGTATTTT; CDR3: CSAHRVEGTDTQYF; V: TRBV20-1; J: TRBJ2-3; size: .; D: .
DNA: TGCGCCAGCAGGGACGGACTGTACGAGCAGTACTTC; CDR3: CASRDGLYEQYF; V: TRBV5-1; J: TRBJ2-7; size: .; D: .
DNA: TGCGCCAGCAGCCAAGCGGGGGGGCAGGGGAGGGAGCAGTACTTC; CDR3: CASSQAGGQGREQYF; V: TRBV4-1; J: TRBJ2-7; size: .; D: TRBD2
DNA: TGTGCCAGCAGCTTAACTAGTCCTGGCACAGATACGCAGTATTTT; CDR3: CASSLTSPGTDTQYF; V: TRBV7-3; J: TRBJ2-3; size: .; D: .
DNA: TGTGCCAGCAGCCATCTTCCGTTCGAGCAGTACTTC; CDR3: CASSHLPFEQYF; V: TRBV28; J: TRBJ2-7; size: .; D: .
DNA: TGTGCCAGCAGCTTAACTCCAGCCATTCGGGCAGATACGCAGTATTTT; CDR3: CASSLTPAIRADTQYF; V: TRBV7-3; J: TRBJ2-3; size: .; D: .
DNA: TGTGCCAGCAGCTTAGTGGGGCGATCCTTTAGCAATCAGCCCCAGCATTTT; CDR3: CASSLVGRSFSNQPQHF; V: TRBV7-8; J: TRBJ1-5; size: .; D: .
DNA: TGTGCCTGGTCCGAAGATACGCAGTATTTT; CDR3: CAWSEDTQYF; V: TRBV30; J: TRBJ2-3; size: .; D: .
DNA: TGTGCCAGCAGAGCCCAAAGGGGCTTCAACACCGGGGAGCTGTTTTTT; CDR3: CASRAQRGFNTGELFF; V: TRBV2; J: TRBJ2-2; size: .; D: .
DNA: TGTGCCAGCGAAAGGGGACGGACTAACTATGGCTACACCTTC; CDR3: CASERGRTNYGYTF; V: TRBV5-6; J: TRBJ1-2; size: .; D: .
DNA: TGTGCCAGCAGCCGCCAGACAGGGGTATCGAGCTCACCCCTCCACTTT; CDR3: CASSRQTGVSSSPLHF; V: TRBV3-1; J: TRBJ1-6; size: .; D: TRBD1
DNA: TGTGCCAGCAGTGGCCCTGCAGGGGAACCCTACGAGCAGTACTTC; CDR3: CASSGPAGEPYEQYF; V: TRBV6-5; J: TRBJ2-7; size: once; D: .
DNA: TGTGCCAGCAGCATGGGGGGGAATCAGCCCCAGCATTTT; CDR3: CASSMGGNQPQHF; V: TRBV5-6; J: TRBJ1-5; size: .; D: .
DNA: TGTGCCAGCAGCCCTAGCGGGAGCGGCTGGGAGACCCAGTACTTC; CDR3: CASSPSGSGWETQYF; V: TRBV6-5; J: TRBJ2-5; size: .; D: TRBD2
DNA: TGCGCCAGCAGCCAGTTACCTTTGAACACTGAAGCTTTCTTT; CDR3: CASSQLPLNTEAFF; V: TRBV4-1; J: TRBJ1-1; size: .; D: .
DNA: TGCGCCAGCAGCTTGGGTTCAGAGGGGTATGAGCAGTTCTTC; CDR3: CASSLGSEGYEQFF; V: TRBV5-1; J: TRBJ2-1; size: .; D: .
DNA: TGCGCCAAAGAAAACACCGGGGAGCTGTTTTTT; CDR3: CAKENTGELFF; V: TRBV23-1; J: TRBJ2-2; size: once; D: .
DNA: TGTGCCACCAGTGCCGAGCCCGAGGACAGGGTTTTTGCCGAGCAGTACTTC; CDR3: CATSAEPEDRVFAEQYF; V: TRBV24-1; J: TRBJ2-7; size: .; D: TRBD1
DNA: TGTGCCAGCAGCCCCCGACCGAACCCCGGTGCAGATACGCAGTATTTT; CDR3: CASSPRPNPGADTQYF; V: TRBV7-8; J: TRBJ2-3; size: .; D: .
DNA: TGTGCCAGCAGCTTAGCGGGAGTTGACAATGAGCAGTTCTTC; CDR3: CASSLAGVDNEQFF; V: TRBV7-9; J: TRBJ2-1; size: .; D: .
DNA: TGTGCCAGCAGTCGCCGGGACAGGATTTACGCGGGGGGGCAGAGCGGGGAGCTGTTTTTT; CDR3: CASSRRDRIYAGGQSGELFF; V: TRBV27; J: TRBJ2-2; size: .; D: .
DNA: TGTGCCAGCAGTCCTACAGGTACTTTGACAGTGAATCAGCCCCAGCATTTT; CDR3: CASSPTGTLTVNQPQHF; V: TRBV27; J: TRBJ1-5; size: .; D: .
DNA: TGTGCCAGCAGCCGGGGACTAGCGGGGGGAAACGAGCAGTACTTC; CDR3: CASSRGLAGGNEQYF; V: TRBV7-3; J: TRBJ2-7; size: .; D: TRBD2
DNA: TGCAGCGTTGACGGGACAGGGGGCTCTGGCTACACCTTC; CDR3: CSVDGTGGSGYTF; V: TRBV29-1; J: TRBJ1-2; size: .; D: TRBD1
DNA: TGTGCCAGCGGACCTGCGAGCGCTGGGGCCAACGTCCTGACTTTC; CDR3: CASGPASAGANVLTF; V: TRBV6-1; J: TRBJ2-6; size: .; D: .
DNA: TGCGCCAGCAGCCAAGATAGCGGGAGAAATGACGAGCAGTACTTC; CDR3: CASSQDSGRNDEQYF; V: TRBV4-1; J: TRBJ2-7; size: .; D: TRBD2
DNA: TGTGCCAGCTCACCGCGCGGGAAGAACACTGAAGCTTTCTTT; CDR3: CASSPRGKNTEAFF; V: TRBV18; J: TRBJ1-1; size: .; D: .
DNA: TGTGCCAGCAGTTATAGGGCGGGAACTTCCTCCCCTGGGGCCAACGTCCTGACTTTC; CDR3: CASSYRAGTSSPGANVLTF; V: TRBV6-5; J: TRBJ2-6; size: .; D: .
DNA: TGCAGCGTTGAATCAGGGTGGAATGAAGCTTTCTTT; CDR3: CSVESGWNEAFF; V: TRBV29-1; J: TRBJ1-1; size: .; D: .
DNA: TGTGCCAGCAGCCAAGATCAAGCGGGGGGGCGAGGAGAGCAGTTCTTC; CDR3: CASSQDQAGGRGEQFF; V: TRBV3-1; J: TRBJ2-1; size: .; D: TRBD2